The source of this T cell receptor beta chain is a study of beta chain features in type 1 diabetes (dated by TCRdb to the late 2010s). A note on the overall study: Mean age, gender distribution, total cell number and subset yield did not differ between patients and healthy donors. In the study, recently diagnosed type 1 diabetes patients and matched healthy donors were compared on the TCRB repertoires of their sorted circulating CD4+ T cell subsets. Regulatory and stem cell-like memory subsets were obtained from only 8 patients and roughly 8 healthy donors, while naive and central memory subsets were obtained from all 28 donors. A total of 85 million to 140 million sorted cells were examined across all samples, and the number of cells per subset was strongly correlated with RNA yield.

Each donor gave one peripheral blood draw, roughly 120 mL on average, collected into heparinised tubes. Naive, central memory, regulatory and stem cell-like memory CD4+ T cells were sorted on a BD FACSAria II using a panel including CD45RO, CCR7, CD25, CD127, CD95 and CD27. All sorted populations exceeded 95% purity. Right away, PBMCs were isolated by Lymphoprep density gradient centrifugation and were stained directly, with no culture step. To minimize batch effects, samples were stained and sorted in pairs, one healthy donor with one patient per experiment. With respect to this clone: The target of this receptor is not known. No qualities accompany the bases; no much larger clone lies one base away.

All of the isolated RNA was reverse transcribed with the High Capacity cDNA Reverse Transcription Kit, so expressed TCRB transcripts were sequenced. Deep immunoSEQ sequencing was performed on naive, central memory and regulatory T cell samples, with an average of roughly 3.5 million total reads per sample. After sorted cells were lysed in RLT buffer, RNA was extracted with DNase-treated RNeasy Micro or Mini kits, with the choice depending on cell number. Each cell subset was processed separately to prevent cross-contamination, with patient and healthy donor samples processed together. TCRB sequences were amplified from cDNA with the immunoSEQ multiplex PCR, producing 87-bp fragments spanning the CDR3 region. The amplicons were sequenced using the Illumina HiSeq platform. From the authors' description of their analysis: PCR bias was computationally corrected using synthetic template baselines, reads within Hamming distance 2 were collapsed, and singletons that could not be merged were discarded. By aligning reads against IMGT, V, D and J genes, CDR3 length, and insertions or deletions at six rearrangement sites were assigned. Within each subset, clonotype counts were normalized to sorted cell number, after which true diversity and Gini coefficients were computed with the tcR R package. Repertoire sharing was quantified using the overlap coefficient calculated on TCRB nucleotide sequences. Out-of-frame TCRB sequences from naive cells were analyzed to stand in for the pre-selection repertoire. Held by TCRdb, this immuneACCESS table contains in-frame sequences only and omits some clones. Under half of the omission traces to an unresolved V gene where checked; the cause of the rest is unknown. The D gene and trimming were derived from the DNA, and the V and J assignments and clone size from that table. The table for this sample lists about 620,000 clones; around a sixth of them were counted only once. 0.093% of the sample belongs to the ten largest clones.

The investigation overall reported the following: Because cDNA was sequenced instead of genomic DNA, activated cells with high expression could be over-represented, although the groups did not differ in activation or CD3 levels. HLA sub-analyses involved small numbers of individuals, so any influence of HLA type on TCRB rearrangement remained unresolved. Naive, central memory and regulatory TCRB repertoires appeared to be more alike among patients than among healthy donors. At VDJ recombination sites, type 1 diabetes patients had fewer insertions and more deleted nucleotides, which implies abnormalities in thymic rearrangement. PCR might favor shorter templates, but patient and control samples were amplified and corrected together, so any skew would affect both groups equally. Type 1 diabetes patients showed a moderate but significant shortening of TCRB CDR3 length in all four CD4+ subsets.

CDR1 is given as MNHNS and CDR2 as SASEGT, both from the germline V gene. The CDR3 holds 15 amino acids from the cysteine to the phenylalanine. Only the CDR3 region is kept as DNA, spanning 45 bases read in frame from base 1. After removal of 4 bases from V and 9 bases from J, the junction retains 9 bases not matched to a gene. The chain couples TRBV6-1 to TRBJ2-1, and 10 junctional nucleotides match TRBD1. The sequenced material came from naive CD4+ T cells from blood. Reading the label with the study, this specimen's cell subset or site is: true naive CD4+ T cells. This sequence was found in a man between 18 and 35 years old in good health. The CDR3 protein: CASSGGDRGRGEQFF. In nucleotide form, the sequence is TGTGCCAGCAGTGGAGGGGACAGGGGCCGTGGTGAGCAGTTCTTC.